The 23 T cell receptor beta chains listed next were all sequenced from one sample in a study of blood T cell repertoires in COVID-19. Using immunoSEQ multiplex PCR, the repertoire was profiled, and TCRdb retains in-frame clones only, with some absent. The table has 400,000 or so clones, 70% to 90% seen once. What was sequenced was peripheral blood. These TCRs come from a man aged 18 to 30 with COVID-19, enrolled during active disease.

The CDR3 is CASAPGTDSYEQYF. The CDR3 DNA reads as TGTGCCAGCGCCCCCGGGACAGACTCCTACGAGCAGTACTTC. This chain connects TRBV6-5 to TRBJ2-7, with TRBD1 matching over 7 bases. Trimming at V came to 8 bases and at J to 0 bases, leaving 7 bases not matched to a gene. Germline V gene lookup returns CDR1 MNHEY and CDR2 SVGAGI. This CDR3 has 14 residues.

CDR3 residues: CASSVYTGMNTGELFF. CDR3 in DNA: TGTGCCAGCAGCGTCTATACAGGGATGAATACCGGGGAGCTGTTTTTT. The chain couples TRBV9 to TRBJ2-2; D perhaps matches TRBD1 (6 bases). With 2 bases removed from V and 5 bases from J, the gap between germline ends came to 16 bases. The CDR3 is 16 amino acids. Germline-derived CDR1 and CDR2 are SGDLS and YYNGEE.

V gene TRBV29-1 combines with J gene TRBJ2-3; TRBD2 matches at 9 bases. The CDR3 is 15 residues long. CDR1 SQVTM and CDR2 ANQGSEA come from the germline V gene. V shed 3 bases, J shed 1 base, and the junction held 5 bases outside the gene matches. The CDR3 coding sequence is TGCAGCGTTGATTTGGGCGGGGGGGGCACAGATACGCAGTATTTT. Translated: CSVDLGGGGTDTQYF.

The chain employs TRBV19 and TRBJ2-7; D perhaps matches TRBD1 (5 bases). CDR1 is LNHDA and CDR2 is SQIVND in the germline V gene (reference sequence). Trimming shortened V by 5 bases and J by 4 bases, and 12 bases separated the two germline ends. CDR3 length: 13 amino acids. The CDR3 coding sequence is TGTGCCAGTAGTGCCTCAGGGAAGTACGAGCAGTACTTC. Translated: CASSASGKYEQYF.

The rearrangement uses TRBV4-1 and TRBJ1-6, with 10 bases aligning to TRBD1. This CDR3 comprises 16 residues. Germline loops: CDR1 MGHRA, CDR2 YSYEKL. The V and J ends lost 0 bases and 13 bases, in that order; junction bases with no gene match: 9. In DNA form, the CDR3 reads TGCGCCAGCAGCCAAGAATGGGACAGGGGCTATTGGCCCCTCCACTTT. Protein sequence: CASSQEWDRGYWPLHF.

This chain uses TRBV6-5 with TRBJ2-7; possibly TRBD2 for D (5 bases). With 5 bases removed from V and 1 base from J, the gap between germline ends came to 9 bases. This CDR3 has 13 amino acids. Germline values: CDR1 MNHEY, CDR2 SVGAGI. CDR3: CASSRTVSYEQYF. The CDR3 DNA reads as TGTGCCAGCAGTCGGACTGTTTCCTACGAGCAGTACTTC.

This chain joins TRBV27 and TRBJ2-7; TRBD1 agrees at 7 bases. V gave up 5 bases and J gave up 2 bases; unmatched junction bases: 3. This CDR3 is built from 13 residues. Per the germline V gene, CDR1 is MNHEY and CDR2 is SMNVEV (reference sequence). CDR3 sequence reads: CASSRQGAYEQYF. CDR3 DNA: TGTGCCAGCAGTCGACAGGGAGCCTACGAGCAGTACTTC.

This chain links TRBV4-2 with TRBJ2-7; 7 nucleotides agree with TRBD2. There are 15 residues in the CDR3. Unmatched junction bases numbered 6, after V lost 1 base and J lost 3 bases. Per the germline V gene, CDR1 is LGHNA and CDR2 is YNFKEQ. In DNA form, the CDR3 reads TGTGCCAGCAGCCAAGCTAGCGGAGTGGGCTACGAGCAGTACTTC. Its protein product is CASSQASGVGYEQYF.

Here the CDR3 reads CASGRDGPTKLFF. CDR3 sequence (DNA): TGTGCTAGTGGGCGGGACGGTCCGACGAAACTGTTTTTT. The chain couples TRBV12-5 to TRBJ1-4; tentative D call: TRBD1 (5 bases). Trimming removed 6 bases at V and 11 bases at J, with 16 bases between. Per the germline V gene, CDR1 is LGHNT and CDR2 is FRNRAP. The CDR3 spans 13 residues.

This chain uses TRBV15 with TRBJ1-6; 9 positions match TRBD1. This CDR3 is 18 amino acids long. Germline V gene sequence: CDR1 LNHNV, CDR2 YYDKDF (reference sequence). J lost 9 bases, V lost 0 bases, and 12 bases had no gene match. The CDR3 DNA reads as TGTGCCACCAGCAGAGATCCCCGGGACAGGGTGAGGGTTTCACCCCTCCACTTT. Its translation is CATSRDPRDRVRVSPLHF.

The chain has TRBV2 and TRBJ2-1; 8 nucleotides agree with TRBD2. Germline values: CDR1 SNHLY, CDR2 FYNNEI. Trimming took 4 bases from V and 9 from J; bases not matched to a gene: 11. The CDR3 totals 15 residues. CDR3: CASSANGGALGEQFF. In DNA form, the CDR3 reads TGTGCCAGCAGTGCAAACGGGGGGGCTTTAGGTGAGCAGTTCTTC.

V gene TRBV11-3 combines with J gene TRBJ2-2; no reliable D call. The CDR3 contains 13 residues. V was trimmed by 5 bases and J by 5 bases, leaving 9 bases between them. CDR1 and CDR2 from the germline V gene are SGHNT and YENEEA. The CDR3, as DNA: TGTGCCAGCAGCCCTCATAGAACCGGGGAGCTGTTTTTT. Protein: CASSPHRTGELFF.

This chain links TRBV6-4 with TRBJ1-2; D is ambiguous. Germline V gene sequence: CDR1 MRHNA, CDR2 SNTAGT. The CDR3 runs 15 residues. V lost 3 bases, J lost 5 bases, and 16 bases lay in between. The CDR3, as DNA: TGTGCCAGCAGTGAGACGGGGTTGGCTCTTTATGGCTACACCTTC. Translation: CASSETGLALYGYTF.

V gene TRBV6-4 combines with J gene TRBJ1-2, with TRBD1 as a possible D gene (5 bases). The V end was cut by 0 bases, the J end by 5 bases, with 13 bases between. The CDR3 length is 15 residues. Germline CDR1 MRHNA, CDR2 SNTAGT. The chain's CDR3 is CASSDSSTGGYGYTF. In nucleotides, the CDR3 is TGTGCCAGCAGTGACTCGTCAACAGGAGGGTATGGCTACACCTTC.

The chain has TRBV18 and TRBJ1-2; D gene uncertain. The CDR3 runs to 13 residues. The germline V and J ends were trimmed by 1 base and 4 bases, with 7 bases remaining between them. Germline CDR1 is KGHSH and CDR2 is LQKENI. CDR3 nucleotides: TGTGCCAGCTCACCACGCAGTCCCTATGGCTACACCTTC. It encodes CASSPRSPYGYTF.

Only one count was recorded for this clone. This chain uses TRBV7-8 with TRBJ2-2; tentatively, D is TRBD1 (6 bases). V was trimmed by 5 bases and J by 5 bases, leaving 9 bases between them. The CDR3 covers 13 residues. Germline assignment: CDR1 SGHVS and CDR2 FQNEAQ. CDR3 protein: CASSPDRTGELFF. The CDR3 DNA is TGTGCCAGCAGCCCCGACAGGACCGGGGAGCTGTTTTTT.

The chain recombines TRBV6-5 with TRBJ1-1; 7 nucleotides line up with TRBD1. CDR3 length: 14 residues. Losses at the gene ends were 2 bases for V and 5 bases for J; bases not matched to a gene: 5. Germline V gene lookup returns CDR1 MNHEY and CDR2 SVGAGI. CDR3 residues: CASSYRTGETEAFF. DNA of the CDR3: TGTGCCAGCAGTTACCGCACAGGGGAGACTGAAGCTTTCTTT.

The chain employs TRBV11-2 and TRBJ1-5; D remains ambiguous. Germline CDR1 reads SGHAT; CDR2 reads FQNNGV. This CDR3 contains 12 residues. Trimming took off 5 bases at V and 4 bases at J, with 6 bases between the two ends. The CDR3 sequence is CASSARNQPQHF. In nucleotides, the CDR3 is TGTGCCAGCAGCGCGAGGAATCAGCCCCAGCATTTT.

The chain is built from TRBV4-1 and TRBJ1-5, with a possible D match to TRBD1 (5 bases). Per the germline V gene, CDR1 is MGHRA and CDR2 is YSYEKL. The CDR3 runs to 15 residues. V gave up 4 bases and J gave up 0 bases, with 10 bases separating them. CDR3 loop: CASSRGVNSNQPQHF. The CDR3 nucleotides are TGCGCCAGCAGCCGGGGGGTCAATAGCAATCAGCCCCAGCATTTT.

The chain uses TRBV15 and TRBJ2-5, with 7 bases identical to TRBD2. V was pared by 1 base and J by 5 bases, with 13 bases of the junction left unmatched. Germline values: CDR1 LNHNV, CDR2 YYDKDF (reference sequence). The CDR3 extends over 17 amino acids. The CDR3 DNA sequence: TGTGCCACCAGCAGAGGGGTTGGGAGGGCTAGAGGGGAGACCCAGTACTTC. Amino acids: CATSRGVGRARGETQYF.

The chain links TRBV10-1 to TRBJ2-7; 8 positions match TRBD1. V dropped 3 bases and J dropped 7; count of bases not matched to a gene: 8. The CDR3 extends over 14 amino acids. The germline gives CDR1 WNHNN, CDR2 SYGVQD (reference sequence). This CDR3 reads CASSDPGQGWEQYF. The CDR3 nucleotides are TGCGCCAGCAGTGATCCCGGACAGGGTTGGGAGCAGTACTTC.

The chain joins TRBV4-1 to TRBJ2-3; a possible D gene is TRBD1 (5 bases). The CDR3 spans 18 residues. V lost 2 bases and J lost 4, with 22 bases in between. CDR1 and CDR2 (germline): MGHRA, YSYEKL. The CDR3 DNA follows: TGCGCCAGCAGCCAACACGGCCGCCCTAGGGGCGGCGCAGATACGCAGTATTTT. This codes for CASSQHGRPRGGADTQYF.

The rearrangement links TRBV20-1 to TRBJ2-1; 8 bases match TRBD2. CDR1 and CDR2 from the germline V gene are DFQATT and SNEGSKA (reference sequence). The V and J ends lost 3 bases and 10 bases, in that order; junction bases with no gene match: 11. This CDR3 comprises 14 residues. The CDR3 loop is CSASHPAGDREQFF. As DNA, the CDR3 is TGCAGTGCTAGTCATCCAGCGGGAGATCGAGAGCAGTTCTTC.